This T cell receptor beta chain was sequenced in a study of graft-versus-host responses after intestinal transplantation. This clone has a single count. The table came from immunoSEQ multiplex PCR; TCRdb's copy has only in-frame clones and leaves some out. The data contain 9,500 to 15,000 clones, about 86% of them singletons. Germline V gives CDR1 PRHDT, CDR2 FYEKMQ (reference sequence). This CDR3 spans 12 amino acids. The ends were cut back, 2 bases at V and 6 bases at J, with 5 bases in the middle. The sample in question was PBMCs, obtained approximately 130 days after transplant. This sequence was found in a human patient who received an intestinal transplant, so some T cells may come from the graft donor. The genes are TRBV13 and TRBJ2-1; D unclear. The CDR3 nucleotides read TGTGCCAGCAGCTTACAAGCCAATGAGCAGTTCTTC. Translation gives CASSLQANEQFF. Full variable domain (missing parts from reference TRBV13 and TRBJ2-1): AAGVIQSPRHLIKEKRETATLKCYPIPRHDTVYWYQQGPGQDPQFLISFYEKMQSDKGSIPDRFSAQQFSDYHSELNMSSLELGDSALYFCASSLQANEQFFGPGTRLTVL.